The entry below describes one T cell receptor (beta chain). The data stem from a study of blood T cell repertoires in COVID-19. This CDR3 contains 14 residues. V was trimmed by 4 bases and J by 3 bases, leaving 14 bases between them. In germline, CDR1 is SGHTS, CDR2 YDEGEE. The table came from immunoSEQ multiplex PCR; TCRdb's copy has only in-frame clones and leaves some out. Of about 98,000 clones detected, almost 80% appear once; the ten largest clones hold around 9.6%. J is TRBJ2-7 and V is TRBV5-8; maybe TRBD2 (6 bases). The source is a man aged 60-69 years with active or convalescent COVID-19. The material sequenced was peripheral blood. The CDR3 loop is CASSNGRGNYEQYF. In DNA, the CDR3 is TGTGCCAGCAGCAACGGACGGGGGAACTACGAGCAGTACTTC.